This entry describes one T cell receptor beta chain. Antigen: not known. V gave up 5 bases and J gave up 6 bases; unmatched junction bases: 6. The germline CDR1 and CDR2 sequences are SGHVS and FNYEAQ. There are 14 residues in the CDR3. This sample was included in a study of cytomegalovirus exposure and HLA in healthy donors. Across the whole study: An earlier analysis found some 100 million unique TCR beta sequences from around 180 million T cells. General observations from the study: CMV serostatus alone was available as immune exposure information.

PCR involved 60 Vbeta and 13 Jbeta primers. Only in-frame clones appear in the TCRdb table, and some are missing; sequencing was by immunoSEQ multiplex PCR. Here the sample spans fewer than 250,000 clones, 77% being singletons. The receptor's source is a woman aged 25 to 45 in good health and CMV-seropositive. The chain links TRBV7-6 to TRBJ2-1; 8 bases are shared with TRBD2. Material for sequencing was PBMCs. The CDR3 DNA is TGTGCCAGCAGCCGGGGGGGGGAGACCAATGAGCAGTTCTTC. As protein: CASSRGGETNEQFF.